A single sample is the source of the 12 T cell receptor beta chains below, sequenced in a study of blood T cell repertoires in COVID-19. The table came from immunoSEQ multiplex PCR; TCRdb's copy has only in-frame clones and leaves some out. Among hundreds of thousands of clones, less than 90% were seen once, and the ten largest hold 2.5% to 3.5%. What was sequenced was PBMCs or T cells enriched from blood (not recorded which). These TCRs come from a woman younger than 45 who had recovered from COVID-19.

The gene calls are TRBV28 and TRBJ1-1; D is ambiguous. This CDR3 has 13 amino acids. The V and J ends lost 6 bases and 1 base respectively, with 9 bases between them. Germline V lookup: CDR1 MDHEN, CDR2 SYDVKM. CDR3 DNA: TGTGCCAGCAGCCCCCGAGGGAACACTGAAGCTTTCTTT. As protein: CASSPRGNTEAFF.

The rearrangement links TRBV6-2 or TRBV6-3 to TRBJ2-5, with a tentative D call TRBD1 (5 bases). Per germline, CDR1 MNHEY and CDR2 SVGEGT. CDR3 length: 15 amino acids. The V and J ends lost 6 bases and 4 bases respectively, with 18 bases between them. The CDR3 is CASSPRSGAGETQYF. CDR3 DNA: TGTGCCAGCAGCCCTAGATCTGGGGCAGGAGAGACCCAGTACTTC.

V gene TRBV7-9 combines with J gene TRBJ2-7; tentative D call: TRBD1 (6 bases). Germline V gene lookup returns CDR1 SEHNR and CDR2 FQNEAQ (reference sequence). V was trimmed by 4 bases and J by 5 bases, leaving 15 bases between them. The CDR3 has 14 amino acids. This chain's CDR3 is CASSSIRRQDEQYF. In DNA form, the CDR3 reads TGTGCCAGCAGCTCAATCCGTAGACAGGACGAGCAGTACTTC. The full variable domain, in which reference TRBV7-9 and TRBJ2-7 provide the parts outside the CDR3, is DTGVSQNPRHKITKRGQNVTFRCDPISEHNRLYWYRQTLGQGPEFLTYFQNEAQLEKSRLLSDRFSAERPKGSFSTLEIQRTEQGDSAMYLCASSSIRRQDEQYFGPGTRLTVT.

This clone was recorded once. CDR3 coding DNA: TGCGCCAGCAGCCCGGCATCCACAGGGGGCCCAACCGGGGAGCTGTTTTTT. Translation: CASSPASTGGPTGELFF. The chain combines TRBV4-1 with TRBJ2-2; 9 bases match TRBD1. Looked up from germline, CDR1 is MGHRA and CDR2 is YSYEKL. The CDR3 has 17 residues. V dropped 4 bases and J dropped 5; count of bases not matched to a gene: 11.

The rearrangement links TRBV19 to TRBJ2-1; 13 bases agree with TRBD2. The CDR3 length is 15 residues. Germline loops: CDR1 LNHDA, CDR2 SQIVND (reference sequence). V was clipped by 4 bases and J by 9 bases; unmatched bases: 6. The CDR3 DNA follows: TGTGCCAGTAGTACTGAACTAGCGGGAGGGGGTGAGCAGTTCTTC. It encodes CASSTELAGGGEQFF.

This clone appeared a few times. The chain employs TRBV6-5 and TRBJ1-1; the match to TRBD1 covers 9 bases. This CDR3 spans 15 amino acids. CDR1 MNHEY and CDR2 SVGAGI come from the germline V gene. The V and J ends lost 6 bases and 4 bases, in that order; junction bases with no gene match: 9. Here the CDR3 DNA reads TGTGCCAGCAGGCACACCGGGACAGGGACCACTGAAGCTTTCTTT. It yields the protein CASRHTGTGTTEAFF.

The V call is TRBV5-1, the J call TRBJ1-4, with TRBD1 matching 9 bases. The CDR3 extends over 16 amino acids. Germline lookup yields CDR1 SGHRS and CDR2 YFSETQ. Trimming removed 4 bases from V and 8 bases from J; junction bases left unmatched: 12. The CDR3 DNA follows: TGCGCCAGCAGCCCCATTTCGGGGACAGGGAGGGAAAAACTGTTTTTT. Translation: CASSPISGTGREKLFF. Drawing the rest from reference TRBV5-1 and TRBJ1-4, the complete variable domain is KAGVTQTPRYLIKTRGQQVTLSCSPISGHRSVSWYQQTPGQGLQFLFEYFSETQRNKGNFPGRFSGRQFSNSRSEMNVSTLELGDSALYLCASSPISGTGREKLFFGSGTQLSVL.

The chain has TRBV20-1 and TRBJ1-1; no reliable D call. CDR1 is DFQATT and CDR2 is SNEGSKA in the germline V gene (reference sequence). The V gene lost 3 bases and the J gene lost 0 bases, with 11 bases spanning the gap. The CDR3 loop spans 14 amino acids. CDR3 bases: TGCAGTGCTAGTGAATTCCAGATGAACACTGAAGCTTTCTTT. Translating it yields CSASEFQMNTEAFF.

The DNA of the CDR3 is TGTGCCAGCAGCTTAGAGTACAGGTCTGGAAACACCATATATTTT. Its protein is CASSLEYRSGNTIYF. The chain joins TRBV11-2 to TRBJ1-3, with D possibly matching TRBD1 (5 bases). This CDR3 comprises 15 residues. The V gene lost 0 bases and the J gene lost 1 base, with 7 bases spanning the gap. Germline assignment: CDR1 SGHAT and CDR2 FQNNGV.

The table lists this clone with a count of one. The genes are TRBV18 and TRBJ1-5; weak D call: TRBD1 (5 bases). V lost 4 bases and J 6 bases, leaving 13 bases between the germline ends. The CDR3 totals 14 residues. Per the germline V gene, CDR1 is KGHSH and CDR2 is LQKENI. DNA of the CDR3: TGTGCCAGCTCACAGTCCAGGGAGGGTCAGCCCCAGCATTTT. It translates to CASSQSREGQPQHF.

The chain uses TRBV29-1 and TRBJ2-7, with TRBD1 identical over 10 bases. The CDR3 contains 14 residues. The trim removed 6 bases at V and 0 bases at J, leaving 5 bases unmatched. CDR1 and CDR2 from the germline V gene are SQVTM and ANQGSEA. The CDR3 DNA reads TGCAGCGTGGCCGGACAGGGGGACTCCTACGAGCAGTACTTC. Its translation is CSVAGQGDSYEQYF.

V gene TRBV2 combines with J gene TRBJ1-6, with 7 bases fitting TRBD1. The CDR3 runs to 13 residues. V trimming: 6 bases; J trimming: 10 bases; junction bases outside the gene matches: 6. CDR1 and CDR2 (germline): SNHLY, FYNNEI. This CDR3 is CASRDRWLSPLHF. DNA for the CDR3: TGTGCCAGCAGGGACAGGTGGTTGTCACCCCTCCACTTT.